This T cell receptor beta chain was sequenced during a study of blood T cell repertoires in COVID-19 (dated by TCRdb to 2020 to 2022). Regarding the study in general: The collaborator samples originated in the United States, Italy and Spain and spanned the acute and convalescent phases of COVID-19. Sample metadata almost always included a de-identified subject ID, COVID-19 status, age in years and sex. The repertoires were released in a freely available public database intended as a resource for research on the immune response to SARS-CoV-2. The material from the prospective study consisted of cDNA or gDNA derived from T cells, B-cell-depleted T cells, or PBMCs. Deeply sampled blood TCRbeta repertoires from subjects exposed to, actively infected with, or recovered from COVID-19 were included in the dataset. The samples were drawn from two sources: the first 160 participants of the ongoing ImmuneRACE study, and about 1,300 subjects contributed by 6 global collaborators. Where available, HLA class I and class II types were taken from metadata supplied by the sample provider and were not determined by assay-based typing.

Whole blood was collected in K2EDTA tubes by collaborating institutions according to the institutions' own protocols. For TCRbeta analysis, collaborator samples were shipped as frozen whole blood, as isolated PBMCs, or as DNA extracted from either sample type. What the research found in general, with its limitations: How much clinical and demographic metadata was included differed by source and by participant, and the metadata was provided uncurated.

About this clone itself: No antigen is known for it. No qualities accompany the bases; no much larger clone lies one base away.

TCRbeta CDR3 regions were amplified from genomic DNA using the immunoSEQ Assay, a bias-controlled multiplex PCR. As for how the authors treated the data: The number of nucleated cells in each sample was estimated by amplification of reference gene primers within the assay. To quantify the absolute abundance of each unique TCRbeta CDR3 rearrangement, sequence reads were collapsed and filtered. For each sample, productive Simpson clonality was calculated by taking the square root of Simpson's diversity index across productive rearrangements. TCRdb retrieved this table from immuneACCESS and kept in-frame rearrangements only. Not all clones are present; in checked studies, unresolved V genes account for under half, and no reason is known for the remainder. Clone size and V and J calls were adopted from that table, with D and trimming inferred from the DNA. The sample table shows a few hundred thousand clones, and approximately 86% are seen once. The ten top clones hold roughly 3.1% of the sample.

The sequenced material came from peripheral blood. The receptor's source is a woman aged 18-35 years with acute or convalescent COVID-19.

The nucleotide sequence is given as TGTGCCAGCTATCCCTACCTCGGGACAGGGGGCGACGACTATGGCTACACCTTC. Translated, this is CASYPYLGTGGDDYGYTF. The chain is made from TRBV28 and TRBJ1-2, and TRBD1 matches 12 of the central bases. The CDR3 measures 18 amino acids from cysteine to phenylalanine. Left in the record is the CDR3 DNA by itself, 54 bases read in frame from the first base. Here V drops 8 bases and J drops 3 bases, and the junction holds 16 bases not matched to any gene. CDR1 and CDR2, per the germline V gene, are MDHEN and SYDVKM.